This TCR beta chain originates from a study of CD8 T cells in ankylosing spondylitis. V was pared by 4 bases and J by 12 bases, with 15 bases between. CDR1 is LGHNA and CDR2 is YNFKEQ in the germline V gene. CDR3 size: 12 residues. As to this clonotype: Its target is not known.

Study outcomes and limitations: Disease-linked clones were found to be CD8+ and relatively rare in peripheral blood.

TCRdb independently ran MiXCR on the 5' RACE reads; one entry per CDR3 protein. The sample lists about 130,000 distinct CDR3 sequences; around 13% were seen once. The chain is built from TRBV4-2 and TRBJ1-1; a possible D gene is TRBD1 (5 bases). The sequence came from a female donor with ankylosing spondylitis or in good health (not recorded which). Material for sequencing was blood, either unsorted or a sorted T cell fraction (not recorded which). CDR3 DNA: TGTGCCAGCAGCCGCGGGGCCCCCTCAACTTTCTTT. As protein: CASSRGAPSTFF.